A selection of T cell receptor beta chains follows, all from one sample in a study of CD8+ T cells in alopecia areata. This table comes from immunoSEQ multiplex PCR, and its TCRdb copy is limited to in-frame clones, with some not included. The data contain 150,000 to 180,000 clones, around 55% of them singletons. The source was CD8+ T cells sorted from blood, collected at week 0. Receptor source: a human donor with alopecia areata. Both conserved end residues are part of each CDR3. Fields, in order: V gene, clone size, CDR3 length, D gene, J gene, CDR3 protein, CDR3 DNA. A D gene is named only where the DNA matches it firmly. The size field is filled for only some rows; it gives once, few, many or a size class.

v_gene: TRBV9; abundance: once; len: 14; d_gene: NA; j_gene: TRBJ1-5; CDR3aa: CASSVDGGNQPQHF; CDR3nt: TGTGCCAGCAGCGTAGATGGCGGGAACCAGCCCCAGCATTTT
v_gene: TRBV5-1; abundance: NA; len: 16; d_gene: NA; j_gene: TRBJ2-3; CDR3aa: CASSSNPGSLTDTQYF; CDR3nt: TGCGCCAGCAGCTCGAACCCGGGCAGTTTGACAGATACGCAGTATTTT
v_gene: TRBV11-1; abundance: many; len: 13; d_gene: TRBD1; j_gene: TRBJ2-1; CDR3aa: CATGTGGYNEQFF; CDR3nt: TGTGCCACCGGGACAGGGGGTTACAATGAGCAGTTCTTC
v_gene: TRBV19; abundance: NA; len: 13; d_gene: NA; j_gene: TRBJ1-5; CDR3aa: CASSDPWDEAQHF; CDR3nt: TGTGCCAGTAGTGATCCGTGGGATGAAGCCCAGCATTTT
v_gene: TRBV18; abundance: NA; len: 13; d_gene: NA; j_gene: TRBJ2-7; CDR3aa: CASSPQGAYEQYF; CDR3nt: TGTGCCAGCTCACCACAGGGGGCCTACGAGCAGTACTTC
v_gene: TRBV5-1; abundance: few; len: 14; d_gene: NA; j_gene: TRBJ2-7; CDR3aa: CASSLASNGYEQYF; CDR3nt: TGCGCCAGCAGCTTGGCCTCGAATGGCTACGAGCAGTACTTC
v_gene: TRBV7-9; abundance: few; len: 15; d_gene: NA; j_gene: TRBJ1-6; CDR3aa: CASSLGAGSNSPLHF; CDR3nt: TGTGCCAGCAGCTTAGGGGCAGGGAGTAATTCACCCCTCCACTTT
v_gene: TRBV29-1; abundance: few; len: 13; d_gene: NA; j_gene: TRBJ2-3; CDR3aa: CSVERPSTDTQYF; CDR3nt: TGCAGCGTTGAACGACCCAGCACAGATACGCAGTATTTT
v_gene: TRBV30; abundance: NA; len: 11; d_gene: TRBD2; j_gene: TRBJ2-1; CDR3aa: CACETSSEQFF; CDR3nt: TGTGCCTGTGAGACTAGCAGTGAGCAGTTCTTC
v_gene: TRBV5-6; abundance: once; len: 16; d_gene: TRBD1; j_gene: TRBJ1-5; CDR3aa: CASSSIQGAGNQPQHF; CDR3nt: TGTGCCAGCAGCTCCATACAGGGGGCCGGGAATCAGCCCCAGCATTTT
v_gene: TRBV7-2; abundance: few; len: 15; d_gene: TRBD2; j_gene: TRBJ2-3; CDR3aa: CASSQTSGGADTQYF; CDR3nt: TGTGCCAGCAGTCAGACTAGCGGGGGAGCAGATACGCAGTATTTT
v_gene: TRBV19; abundance: NA; len: 11; d_gene: NA; j_gene: TRBJ1-1; CDR3aa: CASSYSIEAFF; CDR3nt: TGTGCCAGTAGTTACAGTATTGAAGCTTTCTTT
v_gene: TRBV29-1; abundance: NA; len: 13; d_gene: NA; j_gene: TRBJ1-5; CDR3aa: CSTWGGGNQPQHF; CDR3nt: TGCAGCACTTGGGGAGGGGGCAATCAGCCCCAGCATTTT
v_gene: TRBV9; abundance: NA; len: 14; d_gene: NA; j_gene: TRBJ2-7; CDR3aa: CASGPGGGNYEQYF; CDR3nt: TGTGCCAGCGGGCCAGGTGGCGGAAACTACGAGCAGTACTTC
v_gene: TRBV29-1; abundance: NA; len: 12; d_gene: NA; j_gene: TRBJ1-1; CDR3aa: CSVERGYTEAFF; CDR3nt: TGCAGCGTTGAAAGGGGGTACACTGAAGCTTTCTTT
v_gene: TRBV10-3; abundance: few; len: 15; d_gene: NA; j_gene: TRBJ1-2; CDR3aa: CAISEQADDNYGYTF; CDR3nt: TGTGCCATCAGTGAACAGGCAGATGATAACTATGGCTACACCTTC
v_gene: TRBV29-1; abundance: NA; len: 13; d_gene: TRBD1; j_gene: TRBJ1-2; CDR3aa: CSVVSGTDYGYTF; CDR3nt: TGCAGCGTTGTATCCGGGACAGACTATGGCTACACCTTC
v_gene: TRBV9; abundance: NA; len: 17; d_gene: TRBD2; j_gene: TRBJ2-2; CDR3aa: CASSVGLAGGDTGELFF; CDR3nt: TGTGCCAGCAGCGTAGGCCTAGCGGGGGGTGACACCGGGGAGCTGTTTTTT
v_gene: TRBV13; abundance: many; len: 14; d_gene: NA; j_gene: TRBJ1-1; CDR3aa: CASSLDQGRPEAFF; CDR3nt: TGTGCCAGCAGCTTAGACCAGGGGCGTCCTGAAGCTTTCTTT
v_gene: TRBV29-1; abundance: NA; len: 13; d_gene: TRBD1; j_gene: TRBJ1-2; CDR3aa: CSVEDRGAYGYTF; CDR3nt: TGCAGCGTTGAGGACAGGGGAGCCTATGGCTACACCTTC
v_gene: TRBV27; abundance: NA; len: 13; d_gene: NA; j_gene: TRBJ1-2; CDR3aa: CASRSGTEYGYTF; CDR3nt: TGTGCCAGCAGATCCGGGACTGAGTATGGCTACACCTTC
v_gene: TRBV10-3; abundance: few; len: 15; d_gene: TRBD1; j_gene: TRBJ2-1; CDR3aa: CAISSGQGLNYEQFF; CDR3nt: TGTGCCATCAGCTCGGGACAGGGCCTTAACTATGAGCAGTTCTTC
v_gene: TRBV29-1; abundance: NA; len: 14; d_gene: TRBD1; j_gene: TRBJ2-3; CDR3aa: CSVPGTGGTDTQYF; CDR3nt: TGCAGCGTTCCCGGGACAGGGGGCACAGATACGCAGTATTTT
v_gene: TRBV11-3; abundance: NA; len: 15; d_gene: NA; j_gene: TRBJ2-7; CDR3aa: CASSSDRGISYEQYF; CDR3nt: TGTGCCAGCAGCTCCGATAGGGGGATCTCCTACGAGCAGTACTTC
v_gene: TRBV30; abundance: NA; len: 13; d_gene: NA; j_gene: TRBJ1-1; CDR3aa: CAWVGDMNTEAFF; CDR3nt: TGTGCCTGGGTAGGGGACATGAACACTGAAGCTTTCTTT
v_gene: TRBV9; abundance: NA; len: 14; d_gene: NA; j_gene: TRBJ2-5; CDR3aa: CASSETGASVTQYF; CDR3nt: TGTGCCAGCAGTGAAACGGGGGCTAGCGTGACCCAGTACTTC
v_gene: TRBV27; abundance: NA; len: 11; d_gene: NA; j_gene: TRBJ2-7; CDR3aa: CASSSVTKQYF; CDR3nt: TGTGCCAGCAGTTCGGTGACGAAGCAGTACTTC
v_gene: TRBV29-1; abundance: few; len: 13; d_gene: TRBD1; j_gene: TRBJ1-2; CDR3aa: CSVENRGDYGYTF; CDR3nt: TGCAGCGTCGAAAACAGGGGCGACTATGGCTACACCTTC
v_gene: TRBV27; abundance: NA; len: 18; d_gene: NA; j_gene: TRBJ2-6; CDR3aa: CASSLTNQGLSGANVLTF; CDR3nt: TGTGCCAGCAGCCTCACCAACCAGGGGCTCTCTGGGGCCAACGTCCTGACTTTC
v_gene: TRBV5-4; abundance: once; len: 12; d_gene: NA; j_gene: TRBJ2-1; CDR3aa: CASSFDDSFEFF; CDR3nt: TGTGCCAGCAGCTTTGATGACTCATTCGAGTTCTTC
v_gene: TRBV29-1; abundance: NA; len: 11; d_gene: NA; j_gene: TRBJ2-1; CDR3aa: CSSLGLNEQFF; CDR3nt: TGCAGCTCCCTGGGCCTCAATGAGCAGTTCTTC
v_gene: TRBV7-9; abundance: few; len: 15; d_gene: NA; j_gene: TRBJ2-2; CDR3aa: CASSPTGPNTGELFF; CDR3nt: TGTGCCAGCAGCCCAACAGGGCCGAACACCGGGGAGCTGTTTTTT
v_gene: TRBV25-1; abundance: NA; len: 15; d_gene: NA; j_gene: TRBJ1-5; CDR3aa: CASRTSEGADQPQHF; CDR3nt: TGTGCCAGCCGGACCTCCGAGGGCGCCGATCAGCCCCAGCATTTT
v_gene: TRBV30; abundance: NA; len: 13; d_gene: NA; j_gene: TRBJ1-5; CDR3aa: CAWSVGGNQPQHF; CDR3nt: TGTGCCTGGAGTGTAGGGGGTAATCAGCCCCAGCATTTT
v_gene: TRBV30; abundance: NA; len: 13; d_gene: NA; j_gene: TRBJ2-7; CDR3aa: CAWSVEGNYEQYF; CDR3nt: TGTGCCTGGAGTGTAGAAGGGAACTACGAGCAGTACTTC
v_gene: TRBV7-2; abundance: NA; len: 14; d_gene: NA; j_gene: TRBJ2-3; CDR3aa: CASSLELGRDTQYF; CDR3nt: TGTGCCAGCAGCTTAGAACTGGGTAGGGATACGCAGTATTTT
v_gene: TRBV9; abundance: NA; len: 15; d_gene: TRBD1; j_gene: TRBJ1-1; CDR3aa: CASSFGTGDSGGAFF; CDR3nt: TGTGCCAGCAGCTTCGGTACAGGGGATTCGGGAGGCGCTTTCTTT
v_gene: TRBV30; abundance: NA; len: 16; d_gene: NA; j_gene: TRBJ1-2; CDR3aa: CAWSSAEIKYNYGYTF; CDR3nt: TGTGCCTGGAGTAGCGCAGAAATAAAGTATAACTATGGCTACACCTTC
v_gene: TRBV7-9; abundance: NA; len: 15; d_gene: NA; j_gene: TRBJ2-5; CDR3aa: CASSYGVYEQETQYF; CDR3nt: TGTGCCAGCAGCTACGGGGTGTACGAACAAGAGACCCAGTACTTC
v_gene: TRBV28; abundance: NA; len: 13; d_gene: NA; j_gene: TRBJ2-1; CDR3aa: CASRVDIVNEQFF; CDR3nt: TGTGCCAGCAGGGTGGACATCGTCAATGAGCAGTTCTTC
v_gene: TRBV30; abundance: NA; len: 16; d_gene: TRBD2; j_gene: TRBJ2-1; CDR3aa: CAWRIYRDRGGNEQFF; CDR3nt: TGTGCCTGGAGAATTTACCGGGACCGCGGGGGCAATGAGCAGTTCTTC
v_gene: TRBV29-1; abundance: few; len: 11; d_gene: NA; j_gene: TRBJ1-1; CDR3aa: CSVGRNTEAFF; CDR3nt: TGCAGCGTTGGCAGGAACACTGAAGCTTTCTTT
v_gene: TRBV15; abundance: NA; len: 14; d_gene: TRBD1; j_gene: TRBJ1-3; CDR3aa: CATSPGQGANTIYF; CDR3nt: TGTGCCACCAGCCCGGGACAGGGAGCGAACACCATATATTTT
v_gene: TRBV6-5; abundance: NA; len: 15; d_gene: TRBD1; j_gene: TRBJ2-7; CDR3aa: CASSYFGQGADEQYF; CDR3nt: TGTGCCAGCAGTTACTTCGGGCAGGGGGCTGACGAGCAGTACTTC
v_gene: TRBV13; abundance: NA; len: 14; d_gene: NA; j_gene: TRBJ1-1; CDR3aa: CASSPAPMGTEAFF; CDR3nt: TGTGCCAGCAGCCCGGCACCAATGGGGACTGAAGCTTTCTTT
v_gene: TRBV4-3; abundance: NA; len: 15; d_gene: NA; j_gene: TRBJ2-5; CDR3aa: CASSQDHWGGETQYF; CDR3nt: TGCGCCAGCAGCCAAGATCACTGGGGCGGGGAGACCCAGTACTTC
v_gene: TRBV30; abundance: few; len: 15; d_gene: TRBD1; j_gene: TRBJ2-1; CDR3aa: CAWTPGQGAVGEQFF; CDR3nt: TGTGCCTGGACCCCGGGACAGGGGGCAGTGGGTGAGCAGTTCTTC
v_gene: TRBV14; abundance: few; len: 13; d_gene: NA; j_gene: TRBJ2-3; CDR3aa: CASSPVMTDTQYF; CDR3nt: TGTGCCAGCAGCCCCGTAATGACAGATACGCAGTATTTT
v_gene: TRBV30; abundance: few; len: 15; d_gene: NA; j_gene: TRBJ1-2; CDR3aa: CAWSVDTTYSYGYTF; CDR3nt: TGTGCCTGGAGTGTTGATACCACGTACTCCTATGGCTACACCTTC
v_gene: TRBV2; abundance: NA; len: 14; d_gene: NA; j_gene: TRBJ2-7; CDR3aa: CASGEGGAVYEQYF; CDR3nt: TGTGCCAGCGGGGAGGGGGGAGCGGTCTACGAGCAGTACTTC
v_gene: TRBV7-9; abundance: NA; len: 14; d_gene: NA; j_gene: TRBJ1-1; CDR3aa: CASSPGQSHTEAFF; CDR3nt: TGTGCCAGCAGCCCAGGACAGTCGCACACTGAAGCTTTCTTT
v_gene: TRBV2; abundance: NA; len: 16; d_gene: TRBD2; j_gene: TRBJ2-7; CDR3aa: CASSESAGGRLYEQYF; CDR3nt: TGTGCCAGCAGTGAATCGGCGGGGGGGCGTCTCTACGAGCAGTACTTC
v_gene: TRBV20-1; abundance: NA; len: 9; d_gene: NA; j_gene: TRBJ1-2; CDR3aa: CSAGSGYTF; CDR3nt: TGCAGTGCAGGGAGTGGCTACACCTTC
v_gene: TRBV20-1; abundance: NA; len: 11; d_gene: NA; j_gene: TRBJ1-1; CDR3aa: CTTQPGAEAFF; CDR3nt: TGCACCACCCAGCCGGGGGCTGAAGCTTTCTTT
v_gene: TRBV2; abundance: NA; len: 13; d_gene: NA; j_gene: TRBJ1-5; CDR3aa: CASSDMGLQPQHF; CDR3nt: TGTGCCAGCAGTGATATGGGGCTTCAGCCCCAGCATTTT